A single sample is the source of the 10 T cell receptor beta chains below, sequenced in a study of persistence of HIV-infected CD4 T cells. Anti-CD3/anti-CD28 beads served as a nonspecific positive control stimulus. CD4+ T cells upregulating both CD40 ligand and CD69 were sorted as responding cells. Sequencing used immunoSEQ version 4 in survey mode. Assay: immunoSEQ multiplex PCR; the TCRdb copy retains only in-frame clones and omits some. The sample comprises 35,000 to 45,000 clones, roughly 90% of which are singletons, and under 0.55% rests with the top ten. No antigen has been assigned to these receptors. Sequenced here: CD4+ T cells sorted from PBMCs after roughly 18-hour stimulation, sampled from a patient who received antiretroviral therapy. The receptor set was obtained from an adult woman with HIV who was CMV-seropositive.

The chain is built from TRBV19 and TRBJ2-7; no clear D gene. From germline, CDR1 is LNHDA and CDR2 SQIVND (reference sequence). CDR3 length: 11 amino acids. V was clipped by 4 bases and J by 6 bases, with 7 bases between them. In DNA, the CDR3 is TGTGCCAGTAGTAGACTCTGCGAGCAGTACGTC. This codes for CASSRLCEQYV.

The chain is built from TRBV10-3 and TRBJ1-1; D gene uncertain. The germline V gene encodes CDR1 ENHRY and CDR2 SYGVKD. There are 13 residues in the CDR3. V lost 8 bases and J lost 2, with 12 bases in between. The CDR3 sequence: CAIGSPKNTEAFF. The CDR3 nucleotides read TGTGCCATCGGAAGTCCGAAAAACACTGAAGCTTTCTTT.

This chain joins TRBV6-4 and TRBJ2-2; 11 bases are a match to TRBD2. The germline CDR1 and CDR2 sequences are MRHNA and SNTAGT. Trimming removed 3 bases from V and 0 bases from J; junction bases left unmatched: 0. This CDR3 comprises 16 residues. The chain's CDR3 is CASSETSGANTGELFF. In nucleotides, the CDR3 is TGTGCCAGCAGTGAGACTAGCGGGGCGAACACCGGGGAGCTGTTTTTT.

The chain uses TRBV30 and TRBJ2-3; D is perhaps TRBD1 (5 bases). The CDR3 consists of 12 residues. The germline CDR1 and CDR2 sequences are GTSNPN and SVGIG (reference sequence). V lost 4 bases, J lost 7 bases, and 12 bases lay in between. CDR3 in amino acids: CAWTGPGNTQYF. CDR3 nucleotides: TGTGCCTGGACAGGACCAGGGAATACGCAGTATTTT.

The CDR3 DNA reads TGTGCCAGCAGCTTATCCCAGGGGAATAGTCAGCCCCAGCATTTT. Protein product: CASSLSQGNSQPQHF. The chain has TRBV7-8 and TRBJ1-5, with D perhaps matching TRBD1 (6 bases). This CDR3 spans 15 amino acids. Trimming stripped 2 bases from V and 6 bases from J, with 14 bases between. The V gene's germline CDR1 is SGHVS and CDR2 FQNEAQ.

This chain joins TRBV5-4 and TRBJ2-5, with 12 bases identical to TRBD1. The CDR3 is 15 residues long. Trimming removed 4 bases from V and 4 bases from J; junction bases left unmatched: 5. Germline-derived CDR1 and CDR2 are SGHNT and YYREEE (reference sequence). CDR3: CASSRGQGAGETQYF. The CDR3, as DNA: TGTGCCAGCAGCCGGGGACAGGGGGCTGGAGAGACCCAGTACTTC.

This rearrangement joins TRBV3-1 (or the pseudogene TRBV3-2) to TRBJ2-4; possibly TRBD1 or TRBD2 for D (7 bases each). Germline V gene lookup returns CDR1 LGHDT and CDR2 YNNKEL (reference sequence). Trimming stripped 4 bases from V and 6 bases from J, with 16 bases between. CDR3 size: 15 residues. This CDR3 is CASSPGRGHLNIQYF. In DNA form, the CDR3 reads TGTGCCAGCAGCCCTGGGAGGGGGCATCTAAACATTCAGTACTTC.

The gene calls are TRBV4-1 and TRBJ1-5; D may be TRBD1 (5 bases). CDR1 is MGHRA and CDR2 is YSYEKL in the germline V gene. V lost 0 bases to trimming and J lost 7 bases, with 10 bases between them. The CDR3 loop spans 14 amino acids. The CDR3 is CASSQERGTQPQHF. In DNA form, the CDR3 reads TGCGCCAGCAGCCAAGAGAGGGGAACCCAGCCCCAGCATTTT.

The rearrangement uses TRBV15 and TRBJ1-4, with D uncertain. The CDR3 spans 16 residues. Trimming removed 0 bases from V and 8 bases from J, with 16 bases in between. Germline lookup yields CDR1 LNHNV and CDR2 YYDKDF (reference sequence). The CDR3 DNA sequence: TGTGCCACCAGCAGAGATCTTGTCTCCCTCGGGGAAAAACTGTTTTTT. This translates into CATSRDLVSLGEKLFF.

This CDR3 is CASSLYRGSYNEQFF. CDR3 bases: TGTGCCAGCAGCTTGTACAGGGGTTCCTACAATGAGCAGTTCTTC. J is TRBJ2-1 and V is TRBV5-6; 7 nucleotides align to TRBD1. The CDR3 runs to 15 residues. Per the germline V gene, CDR1 is SGHDT and CDR2 is YYEEEE. V gave up 1 base and J gave up 1 base; unmatched junction bases: 2.